The 18 T cell receptor beta chains in this list originate from one sample, sequenced in a study of blood T cell repertoires in COVID-19. Some clones are missing from TCRdb's copy, which holds only in-frame ones; the method was immunoSEQ multiplex PCR. This sample has about 150,000 clones, with approximately 90% found just once. Sequenced material: peripheral blood. The receptor source for this set is a middle-aged woman with acute or convalescent COVID-19.

The CDR3 sequence is CASSIRGLASYEQYF. The CDR3 bases are TGTGCCAGTAGTATAAGGGGACTAGCCTCCTACGAGCAGTACTTC. The chain recombines TRBV19 with TRBJ2-7; 9 positions agree with TRBD2. Germline V gene sequence: CDR1 LNHDA, CDR2 SQIVND (reference sequence). The V segment lost 2 bases and the J segment 0 bases; nucleotides outside the gene matches: 2. The CDR3 is 15 amino acids.

The chain links TRBV7-8 to TRBJ1-5; 9 positions match TRBD1. Germline CDR1 reads SGHVS; CDR2 reads FQNEAQ. J lost 6 bases, V lost 5 bases, and 5 bases had no gene match. The CDR3 runs to 14 residues. The CDR3 reads CASSTGQGGQPQHF. The CDR3 coding sequence is TGTGCCAGCAGCACGGGACAGGGCGGTCAGCCCCAGCATTTT. The full variable domain, in which reference TRBV7-8 and TRBJ1-5 provide the parts outside the CDR3, is GAGVSQSPRYKVAKRGQDVALRCDPISGHVSLFWYQQALGQGPEFLTYFQNEAQLDKSGLPSDRFFAERPEGSVSTLKIQRTQQEDSAVYLCASSTGQGGQPQHFGDGTRLSIL.

V usage is TRBV29-1 and J usage is TRBJ2-7, with 9 bases lining up with TRBD1. The V gene's germline CDR1 is SQVTM and CDR2 ANQGSEA. V shed 6 bases and J 2 bases; nucleotides not matched to a gene: 8. The CDR3 has 14 amino acids. CDR3 nucleotides: TGCAGCGTGGCGACCGGGACAGGGACCTACGAGCAGTACTTC. This gives the protein CSVATGTGTYEQYF.

V is TRBV27 and J is TRBJ2-1; 8 nucleotides agree with TRBD1. This CDR3 is 14 amino acids long. Germline CDR1 is MNHEY and CDR2 is SMNVEV (reference sequence). The V and J ends lost 2 bases and 9 bases, in that order; junction bases with no gene match: 6. The DNA for the CDR3 is TGTGCCAGCAGTTTAACACAGGGGGTCGGTGAGCAGTTCTTC. Its protein is CASSLTQGVGEQFF.

The V gene is TRBV23-1, the J gene TRBJ1-2, with a weak D call TRBD1 (5 bases). TRBV23-1 is classed as an ORF, of uncertain function. The V end was cut by 4 bases, the J end by 8 bases, with 11 bases between. The CDR3 has 12 residues. Here the CDR3 reads CASSRRDGGYTF. The DNA for the CDR3 is TGCGCCAGCAGTCGCAGGGATGGCGGCTACACCTTC.

V and J are TRBV12-3 or TRBV12-4 and TRBJ1-4, with D perhaps TRBD1 (5 bases). This CDR3 region has 13 residues. Trimming cost V 4 bases and J 8 bases, with 11 bases left between them. The CDR3 nucleotides read TGTGCCAGCAGTTCCGACAGACCCGAAAAACTGTTTTTT. It is translated as CASSSDRPEKLFF.

The rearrangement links TRBV3-1 (or the pseudogene TRBV3-2) to TRBJ1-1; D remains unclear. The germline V gene encodes CDR1 LGHDT and CDR2 YNNKEL (reference sequence). The CDR3 runs to 15 residues. Trimming took off 0 bases at V and 1 base at J, with 9 bases between the two ends. CDR3 in DNA: TGTGCCAGCAGCCAAGATTGGCAACCGAACACTGAAGCTTTCTTT. Translation: CASSQDWQPNTEAFF.

The chain recombines TRBV9 with TRBJ2-7, with 7 bases lining up with TRBD1. CDR1 is SGDLS and CDR2 is YYNGEE in the germline V gene. Trimming cost V 4 bases and J 5 bases; bases outside gene matches: 9. The CDR3 runs 14 residues. The CDR3 here is CASSLQGIGDEQYF. The CDR3 nucleotides read TGTGCCAGCAGCTTACAGGGGATTGGCGACGAGCAGTACTTC.

The V gene is TRBV15, the J gene TRBJ2-3; 10 bases fit TRBD2. Germline lookup yields CDR1 LNHNV and CDR2 YYDKDF (reference sequence). The CDR3 runs 17 residues. With V trimmed by 5 bases and J by 4 bases, 12 bases remained unmatched. CDR3 nucleotide sequence: TGTGCCACCAGCCGGCCGGGAGCTAGCGGGAGACCAGATACGCAGTATTTT. This gives the protein CATSRPGASGRPDTQYF. The complete variable domain, with remaining parts taken from reference TRBV15 and TRBJ2-3, reads DAMVIQNPRYQVTQFGKPVTLSCSQTLNHNVMYWYQQKSSQAPKLLFHYYDKDFNNEADTPDNFQSRRPNTSFCFLDIRSPGLGDTAMYLCATSRPGASGRPDTQYFGPGTRLTVL.

The chain carries TRBV28 and TRBJ2-3; no clear D gene. Germline CDR1 is MDHEN and CDR2 is SYDVKM. V was trimmed by 10 bases and J by 1 base, leaving 15 bases between them. The CDR3 totals 14 residues. CDR3 sequence: CATSLGSGTDTQYF. In DNA form, the CDR3 reads TGTGCCACCTCCCTCGGGTCAGGCACAGATACGCAGTATTTT.

The rearrangement uses TRBV27 and TRBJ2-3, with TRBD2 matching over 14 bases. CDR3 length: 14 residues. Germline V gives CDR1 MNHEY, CDR2 SMNVEV (reference sequence). V trimming: 6 bases; J trimming: 4 bases; junction bases outside the gene matches: 0. This CDR3 is CASRGLAGADTQYF. The CDR3 DNA reads TGTGCCAGCAGGGGACTAGCGGGAGCAGATACGCAGTATTTT.

This rearrangement joins TRBV5-5 to TRBJ2-2, with TRBD1 matching over 7 bases. The germline CDR1 and CDR2 sequences are SGHKS and YYEKEE (reference sequence). This CDR3 has 14 amino acids. V was clipped by 6 bases and J by 7 bases; unmatched bases: 9. The DNA of the CDR3 is TGTGCCAGCACCAGACAGGGTGGTGACGGGGAGCTGTTTTTT. Its protein product is CASTRQGGDGELFF.

The rearrangement links TRBV6-2 or TRBV6-3 to TRBJ1-1; TRBD1 aligns across 9 bases. Germline lookup yields CDR1 MNHEY and CDR2 SVGEGT. J gave up 8 bases and V 4 bases, and 2 bases lay outside the gene matches. CDR3 length: 12 residues. The CDR3 sequence is CASSSGQGEAFF. CDR3 DNA sequence: TGTGCCAGCAGTTCCGGACAGGGGGAAGCTTTCTTT.

The chain joins TRBV19 to TRBJ1-4; 7 bases line up with TRBD1. CDR1 and CDR2 from the germline V gene are LNHDA and SQIVND (reference sequence). Trimming removed 4 bases from V and 6 bases from J; junction bases left unmatched: 11. The CDR3 contains 16 residues. In nucleotides, the CDR3 is TGTGCCAGTAGTACGAGAAAGGGGGCGAGGGATGAAAAACTGTTTTTT. Translating it yields CASSTRKGARDEKLFF.

This clone was recorded a few times. The V call is TRBV30, the J call TRBJ1-2; no reliable D call. Germline V gene lookup returns CDR1 GTSNPN and CDR2 SVGIG (reference sequence). V was trimmed by 5 bases and J by 1 base, leaving 11 bases between them. The CDR3 is 13 amino acids. CDR3: CAWAISGNYGYTF. Here the CDR3 DNA reads TGTGCCTGGGCCATCTCGGGTAACTATGGCTACACCTTC.

The V call is TRBV5-6, the J call TRBJ1-2, with TRBD1 matching 9 bases. Germline-derived CDR1 and CDR2 are SGHDT and YYEEEE. Trimming took 2 bases from V and 5 from J; bases not matched to a gene: 7. The CDR3 covers 15 residues. CDR3 residues: CASSFPGTGIYGYTF. CDR3 bases: TGTGCCAGCAGCTTCCCCGGGACAGGGATATATGGCTACACCTTC. The complete variable domain, with remaining parts taken from reference TRBV5-6 and TRBJ1-2, reads DAGVTQSPTHLIKTRGQQVTLRCSPKSGHDTVSWYQQALGQGPQFIFQYYEEEERQRGNFPDRFSGHQFPNYSSELNVNALLLGDSALYLCASSFPGTGIYGYTFGSGTRLTVV.

J is TRBJ2-1 and V is TRBV5-4, with D maybe TRBD1 (6 bases). V was shortened by 5 bases and J by 3 bases, with 24 bases between the two germline ends. From germline, CDR1 is SGHNT and CDR2 YYREEE (reference sequence). CDR3 size: 18 residues. The CDR3 region is CASRPPTDSTGSYNEQFF. The CDR3 nucleotides read TGTGCCAGCAGACCTCCTACGGACAGCACTGGGAGCTACAATGAGCAGTTCTTC. Using reference TRBV5-4 and TRBJ2-1 for the parts outside the CDR3, the full variable domain is ETGVTQSPTHLIKTRGQQVTLRCSSQSGHNTVSWYQQALGQGPQFIFQYYREEENGRGNFPPRFSGLQFPNYSSELNVNALELDDSALYLCASRPPTDSTGSYNEQFFGPGTRLTVL.

The V and J genes are TRBV28 and TRBJ2-1, with 13 bases that match TRBD2. The V gene's germline CDR1 is MDHEN and CDR2 SYDVKM. This CDR3 region has 17 residues. V shed 10 bases, J shed 6 bases, and the junction held 15 bases outside the gene matches. CDR3 amino acids: CATPGLAGVQDFNEQFF. The CDR3 DNA is TGTGCCACCCCAGGACTAGCGGGGGTACAAGATTTCAATGAGCAGTTCTTC.